This T cell receptor (beta chain) derives from a study of T cell repertoires in cytomegalovirus infection. As for the study in general: An indication of both CMV infection and matching HLA type came from public TCR beta signatures.

General study findings and limits: Summed frequency of public TCR beta families distinguished CMV carriers with the relevant HLA.

TCRdb used MiXCR to reprocess the reads, holding one entry per CDR3 protein. The sample carries about 530,000 distinct CDR3 sequences, around 27% recorded once. V was pared by 0 bases and J by 5 bases, with 11 bases between. The CDR3 has 15 residues. CDR1 and CDR2 (germline): LGHDT, YNNKEL (reference sequence). This clonotype was seen more than once but under ten times. Its antigen is unidentified. This sequence originates from a human donor in good health (CMV status not recorded). Some clones in this sample may be carry-over from other donors' samples. The sequenced sample was PBMCs. This chain joins TRBV3-1 and TRBJ1-5; D may be TRBD1 (6 bases). DNA of the CDR3: TGTGCCAGCAGCCAAGATACAGGGCGCTATCAGCCCCAGCATTTT. It specifies CASSQDTGRYQPQHF.